What follows is one T cell receptor (beta chain) and its context. Its antigen remains unknown. The CDR3 does not end in the conserved phenylalanine or tryptophan, so this is likely a read error. Symptoms, serum thyroxine and TRAb, thyroid ultrasound, and orbital computed tomography formed the diagnostic basis. Amplification from RNA transcripts yielded the TCR beta CDR3 regions. HTBI primers were employed in first-round RT-PCR, then a second-round multiplex PCR followed. Each CDR3 protein gets one entry after TCRdb re-called the multiplex PCR reads with MiXCR. The sample includes about 740,000 distinct CDR3 sequences, 40% of them seen just once. The trim removed 5 bases at V and 1 base at J, leaving 4 bases unmatched. Germline V CDR1 and CDR2: SNHLY, FYNNEI. The CDR3 length is 14 residues. This specimen comes from a study of Graves' ophthalmopathy and Graves' hyperthyroidism. General study results and limits: As the model predicted ophthalmopathy progression, it achieved a sensitivity of around 71% and a specificity of around 73%. Blood repertoires reportedly contained most expanded thyroid clonotypes above 0.001 frequency.

This sequence originates from an adult man with Graves' ophthalmopathy. The chain employs TRBV2 and TRBJ1-1; 7 bases align to TRBD1. The sample comprised peripheral blood. The CDR3 coding sequence is TGTGCCAGCAGTTGGGGACAGCCGAACACTGAAGCTTTCCTT. Protein sequence: CASSWGQPNTEAFL.